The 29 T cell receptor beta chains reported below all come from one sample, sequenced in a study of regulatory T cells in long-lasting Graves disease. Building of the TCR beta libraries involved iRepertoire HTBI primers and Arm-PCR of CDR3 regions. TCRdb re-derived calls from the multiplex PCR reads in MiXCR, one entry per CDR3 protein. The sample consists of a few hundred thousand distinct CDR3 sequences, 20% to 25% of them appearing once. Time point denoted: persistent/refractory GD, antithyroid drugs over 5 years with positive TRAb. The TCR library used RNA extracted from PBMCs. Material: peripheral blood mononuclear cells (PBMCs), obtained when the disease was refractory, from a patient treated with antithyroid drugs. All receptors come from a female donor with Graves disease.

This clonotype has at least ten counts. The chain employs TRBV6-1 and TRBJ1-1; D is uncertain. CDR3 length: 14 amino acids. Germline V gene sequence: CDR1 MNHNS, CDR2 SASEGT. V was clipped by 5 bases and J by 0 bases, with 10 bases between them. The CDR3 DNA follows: TGTGCCAGCAGTCGCCCAGGTCTGAACACTGAAGCTTTCTTT. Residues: CASSRPGLNTEAFF.

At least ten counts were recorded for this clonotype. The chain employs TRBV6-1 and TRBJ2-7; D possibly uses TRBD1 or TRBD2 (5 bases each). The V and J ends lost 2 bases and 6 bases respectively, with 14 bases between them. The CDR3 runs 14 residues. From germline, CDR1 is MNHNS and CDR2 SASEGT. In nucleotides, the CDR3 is TGTGCCAGCAGTGAACTAGGGCAGGGAGTCGAGCAGTACTTC. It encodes CASSELGQGVEQYF.

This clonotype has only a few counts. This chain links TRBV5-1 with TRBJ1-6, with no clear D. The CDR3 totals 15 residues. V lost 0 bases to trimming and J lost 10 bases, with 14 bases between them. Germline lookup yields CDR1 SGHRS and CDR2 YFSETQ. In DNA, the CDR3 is TGCGCCAGCAGCTTGGGCATGGAAACGGGGTCACCCCTCCACTTT. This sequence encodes CASSLGMETGSPLHF. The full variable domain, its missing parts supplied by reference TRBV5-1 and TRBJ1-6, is KAGVTQTPRYLIKTRGQQVTLSCSPISGHRSVSWYQQTPGQGLQFLFEYFSETQRNKGNFPGRFSGRQFSNSRSEMNVSTLELGDSALYLCASSLGMETGSPLHFGNGTRLTVT.

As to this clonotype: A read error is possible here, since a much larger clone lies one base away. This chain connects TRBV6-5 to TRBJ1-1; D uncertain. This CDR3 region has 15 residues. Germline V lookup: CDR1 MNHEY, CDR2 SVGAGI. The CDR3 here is CAGSYSGRRNTEAFF. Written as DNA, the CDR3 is TGTGCCGGCAGTTACTCCGGCAGGCGGAACACTGAAGCTTTCTTT.

The chain's CDR3 is CASSGGGGNTIYF. In DNA, the CDR3 is TGTGCCAGCAGCGGGGGAGGCGGAAACACCATATATTTT. The chain couples TRBV9 to TRBJ1-3; D unclear. Germline V gene sequence: CDR1 SGDLS, CDR2 YYNGEE. The V end lost 3 bases, the J end lost 4 bases, and 8 bases lay between the germline ends. The CDR3 length is 13 residues.

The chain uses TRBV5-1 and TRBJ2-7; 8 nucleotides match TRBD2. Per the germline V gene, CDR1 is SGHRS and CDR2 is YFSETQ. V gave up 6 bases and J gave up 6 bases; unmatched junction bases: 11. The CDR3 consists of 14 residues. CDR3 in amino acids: CASTDSGIVGEQYF. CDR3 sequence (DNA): TGCGCCAGCACCGATAGCGGGATAGTCGGCGAGCAGTACTTC.

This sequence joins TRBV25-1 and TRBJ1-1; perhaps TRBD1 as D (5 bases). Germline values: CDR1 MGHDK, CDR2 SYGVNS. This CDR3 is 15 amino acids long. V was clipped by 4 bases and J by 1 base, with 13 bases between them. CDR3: CASSATERGNTEAFF. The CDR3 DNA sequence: TGTGCCAGCAGTGCGACAGAACGGGGGAACACTGAAGCTTTCTTT.

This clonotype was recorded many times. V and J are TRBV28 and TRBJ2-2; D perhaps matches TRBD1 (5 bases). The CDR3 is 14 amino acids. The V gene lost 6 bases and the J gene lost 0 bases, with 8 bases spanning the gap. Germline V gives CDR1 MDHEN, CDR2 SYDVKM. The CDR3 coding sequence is TGTGCCAGCAGCCACAGGCCGAACACCGGGGAGCTGTTTTTT. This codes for CASSHRPNTGELFF.

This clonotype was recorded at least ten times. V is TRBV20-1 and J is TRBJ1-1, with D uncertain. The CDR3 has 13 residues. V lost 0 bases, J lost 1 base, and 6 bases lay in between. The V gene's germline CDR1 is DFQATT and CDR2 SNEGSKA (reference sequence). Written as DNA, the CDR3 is TGCAGTGCTAGAGACACCCGGAACACTGAAGCTTTCTTT. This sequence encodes CSARDTRNTEAFF.

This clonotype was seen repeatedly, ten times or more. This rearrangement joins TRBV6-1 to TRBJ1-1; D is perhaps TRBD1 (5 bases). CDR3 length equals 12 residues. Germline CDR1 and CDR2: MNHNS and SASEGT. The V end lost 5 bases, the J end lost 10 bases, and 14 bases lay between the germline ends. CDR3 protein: CASSPGLDSAFF. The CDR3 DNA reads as TGTGCCAGCAGTCCGGGACTTGATTCAGCTTTCTTT.

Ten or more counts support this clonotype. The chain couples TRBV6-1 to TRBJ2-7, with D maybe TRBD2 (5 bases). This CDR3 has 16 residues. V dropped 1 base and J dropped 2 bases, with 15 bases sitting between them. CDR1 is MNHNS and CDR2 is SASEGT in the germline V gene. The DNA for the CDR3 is TGTGCCAGCAGTGAAGGGGGTTGGAGGTTTACCTACGAGCAGTACTTC. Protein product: CASSEGGWRFTYEQYF.

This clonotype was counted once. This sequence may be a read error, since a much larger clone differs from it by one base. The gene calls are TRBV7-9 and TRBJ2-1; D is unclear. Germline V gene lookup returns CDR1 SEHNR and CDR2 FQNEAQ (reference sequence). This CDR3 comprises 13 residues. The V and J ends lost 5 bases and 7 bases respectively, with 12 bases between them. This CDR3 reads CASSLRLGNEQFF. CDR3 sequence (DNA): TGTGCCAGCAGCCTCCGACTTGGTAATGAGCAGTTCTTC.

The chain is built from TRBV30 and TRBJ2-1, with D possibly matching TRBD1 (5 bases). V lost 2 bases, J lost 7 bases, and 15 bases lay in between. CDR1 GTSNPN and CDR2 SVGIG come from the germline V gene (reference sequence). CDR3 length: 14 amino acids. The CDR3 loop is CAWSHGYPGNEQFF. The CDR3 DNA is TGTGCCTGGAGTCACGGTTACCCAGGGAATGAGCAGTTCTTC. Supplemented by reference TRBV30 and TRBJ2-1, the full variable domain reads SQTIHQWPATLVQPVGSPLSLECTVEGTSNPNLYWYRQAAGRGLQLLFYSVGIGQISSEVPQNLSASRPQDRQFILSSKKLLLSDSGFYLCAWSHGYPGNEQFFGPGTRLTVL.

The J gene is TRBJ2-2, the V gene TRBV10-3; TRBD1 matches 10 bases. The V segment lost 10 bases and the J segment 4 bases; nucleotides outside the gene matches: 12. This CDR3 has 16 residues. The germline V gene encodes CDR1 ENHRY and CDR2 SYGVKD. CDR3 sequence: CAKKLPGQGLTGELFF. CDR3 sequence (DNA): TGTGCCAAAAAACTTCCGGGACAGGGGCTCACCGGGGAGCTGTTTTTT.

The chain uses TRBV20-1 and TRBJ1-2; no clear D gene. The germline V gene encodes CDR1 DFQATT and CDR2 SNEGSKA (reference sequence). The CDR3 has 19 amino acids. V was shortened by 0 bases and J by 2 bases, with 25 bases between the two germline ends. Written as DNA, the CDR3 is TGCAGTGCTAGAGATACATTGGAACAGTACCGAAGAGAAAACTATGGCTACACCTTC. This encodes CSARDTLEQYRRENYGYTF.

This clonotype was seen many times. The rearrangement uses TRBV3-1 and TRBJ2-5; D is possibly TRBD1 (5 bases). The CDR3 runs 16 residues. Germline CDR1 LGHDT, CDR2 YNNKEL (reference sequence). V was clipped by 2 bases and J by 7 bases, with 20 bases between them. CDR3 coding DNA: TGTGCCAGCAGCCAACATCCTACGCAGGGTACGGGGACCCAGTACTTC. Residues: CASSQHPTQGTGTQYF.

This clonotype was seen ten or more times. CDR3 sequence reads: CSARDLGGLGEQYF. CDR3 in DNA: TGCAGTGCTAGAGATTTGGGCGGCCTAGGGGAGCAGTACTTC. The J gene is TRBJ2-7, the V gene TRBV20-1, with no clear D. V was trimmed by 0 bases and J by 7 bases, leaving 16 bases between them. This CDR3 spans 14 amino acids. Germline lookup yields CDR1 DFQATT and CDR2 SNEGSKA (reference sequence).

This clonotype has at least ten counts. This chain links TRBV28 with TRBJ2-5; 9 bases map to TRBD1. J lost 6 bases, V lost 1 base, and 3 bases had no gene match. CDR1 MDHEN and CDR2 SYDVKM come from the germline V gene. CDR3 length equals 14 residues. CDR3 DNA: TGTGCCAGCAGTTTATACAGGGGGCGTCAGACCCAGTACTTC. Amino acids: CASSLYRGRQTQYF.

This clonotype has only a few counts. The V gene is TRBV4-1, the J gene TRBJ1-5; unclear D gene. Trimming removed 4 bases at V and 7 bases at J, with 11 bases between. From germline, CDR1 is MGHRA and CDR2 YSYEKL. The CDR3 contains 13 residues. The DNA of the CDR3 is TGCGCCAGCAGCCTTATCGGCGAGCAGCCCCAGCATTTT. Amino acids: CASSLIGEQPQHF.

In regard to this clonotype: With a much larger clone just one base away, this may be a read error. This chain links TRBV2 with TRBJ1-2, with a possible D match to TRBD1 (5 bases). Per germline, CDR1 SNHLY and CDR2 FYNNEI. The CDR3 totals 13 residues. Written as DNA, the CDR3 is TGTGCCAGCAGCCCAATCGGGACCTATGGCCACACCTTC. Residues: CASSPIGTYGHTF. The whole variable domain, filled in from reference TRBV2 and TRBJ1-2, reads EPEVTQTPSHQVTQMGQEVILRCVPISNHLYFYWYRQILGQKVEFLVSFYNNEISEKSEIFDDQFSVERPDGSNFTLKIRSTKLEDSAMYFCASSPIGTYGHTFGSGTRLTVV.

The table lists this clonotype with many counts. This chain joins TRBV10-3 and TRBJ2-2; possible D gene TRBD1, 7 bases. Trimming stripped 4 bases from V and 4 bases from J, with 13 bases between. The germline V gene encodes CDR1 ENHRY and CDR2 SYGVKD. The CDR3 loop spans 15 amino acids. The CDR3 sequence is CAISAQGGSTGELFF. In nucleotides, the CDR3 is TGTGCCATCAGTGCCCAGGGGGGAAGCACCGGGGAGCTGTTTTTT.

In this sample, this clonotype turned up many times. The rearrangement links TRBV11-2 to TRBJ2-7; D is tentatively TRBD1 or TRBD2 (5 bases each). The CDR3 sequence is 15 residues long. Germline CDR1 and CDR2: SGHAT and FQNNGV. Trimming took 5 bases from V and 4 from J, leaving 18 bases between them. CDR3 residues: CASSPSLGEQYEQYF. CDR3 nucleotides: TGTGCCAGCAGCCCATCCCTGGGGGAGCAGTACGAGCAGTACTTC.

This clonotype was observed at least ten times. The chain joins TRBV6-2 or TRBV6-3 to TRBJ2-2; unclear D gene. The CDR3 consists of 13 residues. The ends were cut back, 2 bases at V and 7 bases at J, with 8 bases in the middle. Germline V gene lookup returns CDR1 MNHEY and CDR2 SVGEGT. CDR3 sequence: CASSYEDLGELFF. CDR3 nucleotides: TGTGCCAGCAGTTACGAGGACCTCGGGGAGCTGTTTTTT.

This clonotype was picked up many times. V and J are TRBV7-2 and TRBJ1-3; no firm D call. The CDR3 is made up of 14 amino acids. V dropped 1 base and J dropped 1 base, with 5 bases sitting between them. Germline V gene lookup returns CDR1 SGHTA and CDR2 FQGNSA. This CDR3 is CASSLDISGNTIYF. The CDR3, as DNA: TGTGCCAGCAGCTTAGACATTTCTGGAAACACCATATATTTT.

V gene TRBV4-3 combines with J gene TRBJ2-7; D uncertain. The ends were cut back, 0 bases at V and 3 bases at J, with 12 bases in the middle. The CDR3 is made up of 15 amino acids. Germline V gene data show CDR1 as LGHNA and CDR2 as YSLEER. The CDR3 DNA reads TGCGCCAGCAGCCAAGATAAAGGCTTCAGCTACGAGCAGTACTTC. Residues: CASSQDKGFSYEQYF.

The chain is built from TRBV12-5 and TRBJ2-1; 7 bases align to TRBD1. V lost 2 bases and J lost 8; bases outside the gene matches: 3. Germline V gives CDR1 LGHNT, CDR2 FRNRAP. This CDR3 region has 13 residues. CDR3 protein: CASGLFQGDEQFF. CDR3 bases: TGTGCTAGTGGTTTGTTCCAGGGGGATGAGCAGTTCTTC. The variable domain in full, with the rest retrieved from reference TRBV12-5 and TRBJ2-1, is DARVTQTPRHKVTEMGQEVTMRCQPILGHNTVFWYRQTMMQGLELLAYFRNRAPLDDSGMPKDRFSAEMPDATLATLKIQPSEPRDSAVYFCASGLFQGDEQFFGPGTRLTVL.

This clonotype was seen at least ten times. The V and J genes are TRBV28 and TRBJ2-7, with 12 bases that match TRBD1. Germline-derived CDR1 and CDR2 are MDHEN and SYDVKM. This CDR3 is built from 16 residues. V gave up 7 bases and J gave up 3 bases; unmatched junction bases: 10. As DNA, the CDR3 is TGTGCCAGCAACTCAGGGGGACAGGGGGCTTTCTACGAGCAGTACTTC. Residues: CASNSGGQGAFYEQYF.

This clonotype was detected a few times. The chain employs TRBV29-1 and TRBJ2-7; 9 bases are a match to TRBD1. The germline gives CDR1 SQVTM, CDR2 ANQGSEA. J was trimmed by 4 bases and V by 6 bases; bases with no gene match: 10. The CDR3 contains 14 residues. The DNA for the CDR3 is TGCAGCGTGCACTTACAGGGGGCGAGGTACGAGCAGTACTTC. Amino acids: CSVHLQGARYEQYF.

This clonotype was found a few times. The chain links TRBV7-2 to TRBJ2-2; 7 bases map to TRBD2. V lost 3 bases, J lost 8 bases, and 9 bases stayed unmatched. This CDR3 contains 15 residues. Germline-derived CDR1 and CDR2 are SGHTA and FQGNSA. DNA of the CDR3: TGTGCCAGCAGCTTTACTGGCGGGAGCCGTGGGGAGCTGTTTTTT. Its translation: CASSFTGGSRGELFF.